This TCR beta chain was documented in a study of T cell clusters in autoimmune cytopenias. Study-level points and caveats: Active autoimmune hepatitis patients had around 3-fold fewer exclusive TRB clusters than healthy donors. TRB repertoire shifts in secondary cytopenia and chronic lymphocytic leukemia mostly reflected lymphoma, not autoimmunity. Functional roles of the in silico T cell clusters still await experimental validation.

Each sample's input was around 270 ng genomic DNA, 30,000 to 45,000 genome equivalents. As for this clonotype: The target antigen is unknown.

TRB was amplified by touch-down multiplex PCR, primer pools A and B combined. TCRdb re-called the multiplex PCR reads; every CDR3 protein appears as one record, without DNA. The sample shows 3,000 to 3,500 distinct CDR3 sequences, and approximately 3.4% sits with its ten largest clones. The CDR3 runs to 15 residues. The germline V gene has CDR1 SGHRS and CDR2 YFSETQ. The chain recombines TRBV5-1 with TRBJ1-5; TCRdb's D call of TRBD1 is untestable without DNA. The specimen was peripheral blood. This receptor was identified in a human donor with an autoimmune cytopenia or autoimmune hepatitis (not recorded which). The CDR3 here is CASSLGGAGNQPQHF.